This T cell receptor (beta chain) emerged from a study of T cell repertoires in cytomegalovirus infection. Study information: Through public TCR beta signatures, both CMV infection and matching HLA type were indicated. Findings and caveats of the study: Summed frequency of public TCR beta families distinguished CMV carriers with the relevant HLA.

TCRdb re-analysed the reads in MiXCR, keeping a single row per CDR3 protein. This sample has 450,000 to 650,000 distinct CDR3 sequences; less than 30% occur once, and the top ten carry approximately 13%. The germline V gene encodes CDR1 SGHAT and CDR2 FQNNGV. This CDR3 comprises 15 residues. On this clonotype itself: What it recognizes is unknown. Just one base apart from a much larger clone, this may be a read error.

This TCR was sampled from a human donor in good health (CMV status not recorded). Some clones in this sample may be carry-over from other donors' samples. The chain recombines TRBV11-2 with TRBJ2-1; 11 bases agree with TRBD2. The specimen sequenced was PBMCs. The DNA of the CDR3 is TGTACCAGCAGCTCGATACTAGCGGGAGTGGGTGAGCAGTTCTTC. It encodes CTSSSILAGVGEQFF.